This TCR beta chain was obtained from a study of T cell responses to AZD1222 COVID-19 vaccine. Trimming took 6 bases from V and 8 from J, leaving 13 bases between them. This CDR3 contains 13 residues. Germline V CDR1 and CDR2: SGHDN, FVKESK. Using immunoSEQ multiplex PCR, the repertoire was profiled, and TCRdb retains in-frame clones only, with some absent. Altogether roughly 200,000 clones are present, 85% to 90% being singletons, with the ten largest covering over 6%. The chain employs TRBV14 and TRBJ2-2, with D maybe TRBD1 (5 bases). The sequencing used peripheral blood, collected on day 0 of AZD1222 vaccination. This clonotype was obtained from an adult in good health. CDR3 residues: CASRTLPGGELFF. In DNA form, the CDR3 reads TGTGCCAGCAGGACACTACCAGGGGGGGAGCTGTTTTTT.